Listed here are 18 T cell receptor beta chains from one sample, sequenced in a study of T cell responses to AZD1222 COVID-19 vaccine. Profiled with immunoSEQ multiplex PCR; TCRdb holds only in-frame clones, not every one. The sample includes some 96,000 clones, about 93% of them seen just once. This specimen consisted of peripheral blood, obtained on day 0 of AZD1222 vaccination. The receptors were gathered from an adult in good health.

This clone was picked up a small number of times. The chain has TRBV27 and TRBJ1-6, with D tentatively TRBD1 (6 bases). Trimming cost V 4 bases and J 12 bases, with 16 bases left between them. The CDR3 totals 14 residues. The germline V gene has CDR1 MNHEY and CDR2 SMNVEV (reference sequence). The CDR3 here is CASSSMDSWEPLHF. CDR3 in DNA: TGTGCCAGCAGTTCTATGGACAGTTGGGAACCCCTCCACTTT.

This clone was counted once. The CDR3 DNA reads as TGTGCCAGCAGCTTGGGTGGTAGGATCTACGAGCAGTACTTC. As protein: CASSLGGRIYEQYF. This chain links TRBV5-4 with TRBJ2-7; D unresolved. CDR1 and CDR2 (germline): SGHNT, YYREEE (reference sequence). This CDR3 comprises 14 residues. Between the trimmed V and J ends, which lost 0 bases and 3 bases, there was a span of 10 bases.

The chain couples TRBV10-2 to TRBJ2-7, with unresolved D. Looked up from germline, CDR1 is WSHSY and CDR2 is SAAADI. There are 12 residues in the CDR3. The V gene lost 7 bases and the J gene lost 2 bases, with 9 bases spanning the gap. CDR3 amino acids: CASTQTPYEQYF. The DNA of the CDR3 is TGCGCCAGCACTCAGACACCCTACGAGCAGTACTTC.

V is TRBV18 and J is TRBJ1-2; 7 bases fit TRBD1. The ends lost 3 bases at V and 9 bases at J; junction bases unmatched: 7. Germline CDR1 KGHSH, CDR2 LQKENI. The CDR3 contains 13 residues. CDR3 bases: TGTGCCAGCTCACCGGGACAGAGCAGAAGCTACACCTTC. Amino acid sequence: CASSPGQSRSYTF.

This clone was observed a handful of times. The genes are TRBV9 and TRBJ2-2; D call uncertain. Germline CDR1 and CDR2: SGDLS and YYNGEE. This CDR3 comprises 12 residues. Trimming removed 3 bases from V and 0 bases from J, with 0 bases in between. DNA of the CDR3: TGTGCCAGCAGCGCGAACACCGGGGAGCTGTTTTTT. It encodes CASSANTGELFF.

This chain uses TRBV30 with TRBJ2-1, with 9 bases that match TRBD2. The germline gives CDR1 GTSNPN, CDR2 SVGIG (reference sequence). With 5 bases clipped from V and 2 bases from J, the junction kept 1 base outside the gene matches. The CDR3 runs to 13 residues. The CDR3 DNA is TGTGCCTGGGTAGCGGGAGCCTACAATGAGCAGTTCTTC. Its protein product is CAWVAGAYNEQFF.

The V gene is TRBV15, the J gene TRBJ1-1; D might be TRBD1 (5 bases). The germline V gene encodes CDR1 LNHNV and CDR2 YYDKDF (reference sequence). The CDR3 is 14 residues long. V was shortened by 1 base and J by 5 bases, with 11 bases between the two germline ends. CDR3 bases: TGTGCCACCAGCAGAGTGGGGGGGGATACTGAAGCTTTCTTT. Translation: CATSRVGGDTEAFF.

The rearrangement uses TRBV3-1 (or the pseudogene TRBV3-2) and TRBJ2-1; 14 positions match TRBD2. The V segment lost 3 bases and the J segment 8 bases; nucleotides outside the gene matches: 3. CDR1 and CDR2 from the germline V gene are LGHDT and YNNKEL (reference sequence). There are 15 residues in the CDR3. Written as DNA, the CDR3 is TGTGCCAGCAGCCAGACTAGCGGGAGGGCCTATGAGCAGTTCTTC. Its translation: CASSQTSGRAYEQFF.

This chain uses TRBV13 with TRBJ1-6; D remains ambiguous. V lost 5 bases and J lost 5, with 4 bases in between. The germline V gene has CDR1 PRHDT and CDR2 FYEKMQ (reference sequence). The CDR3 covers 12 residues. The CDR3, as DNA: TGTGCCAGCAGCCGCGATAATTCACCCCTCCACTTT. It is translated as CASSRDNSPLHF. Using reference TRBV13 and TRBJ1-6 for the parts outside the CDR3, the full variable domain is AAGVIQSPRHLIKEKRETATLKCYPIPRHDTVYWYQQGPGQDPQFLISFYEKMQSDKGSIPDRFSAQQFSDYHSELNMSSLELGDSALYFCASSRDNSPLHFGNGTRLTVT.

The chain has TRBV11-2 and TRBJ2-3, with TRBD2 as a possible D gene (5 bases). Germline CDR1 is SGHAT and CDR2 is FQNNGV. Trimming pared 1 base from V and 4 bases from J, leaving 12 bases between. CDR3 length: 15 residues. CDR3 protein: CASSLAGSGADTQYF. The CDR3 DNA reads TGTGCCAGCAGCTTAGCGGGGAGTGGCGCAGATACGCAGTATTTT. Full variable domain (outside the CDR3, taken from reference TRBV11-2 and TRBJ2-3): EAGVAQSPRYKIIEKRQSVAFWCNPISGHATLYWYQQILGQGPKLLIQFQNNGVVDDSQLPKDRFSAERLKGVDSTLKIQPAKLEDSAVYLCASSLAGSGADTQYFGPGTRLTVL.

The chain has TRBV6-5 and TRBJ1-3, with D possibly being TRBD1 (6 bases). V dropped 10 bases and J dropped 1 base, with 11 bases sitting between them. Germline V gives CDR1 MNHEY, CDR2 SVGAGI. The CDR3 sequence is 13 residues long. CDR3 nucleotides: TGTGCCACCTCGGGGGCTTCTGGAAACACCATATATTTT. Amino acid sequence: CATSGASGNTIYF.

V usage is TRBV2 and J usage is TRBJ2-5; 8 positions agree with TRBD1. In germline, CDR1 is SNHLY, CDR2 FYNNEI. The CDR3 totals 14 residues. V trimming: 5 bases; J trimming: 4 bases; junction bases outside the gene matches: 6. The CDR3 nucleotides are TGTGCCAGCAGTTTCGGACAGGGAGGAGAGACCCAGTACTTC. Encoded protein: CASSFGQGGETQYF.

The chain joins TRBV7-9 to TRBJ1-6; the D is unclear. Germline-derived CDR1 and CDR2 are SEHNR and FQNEAQ (reference sequence). This CDR3 is 15 amino acids long. Deletions cut 2 bases from V and 7 bases from J, with 12 bases between. Written as DNA, the CDR3 is TGTGCCAGCAGCTTACCCAAAAACACAAATTCACCCCTCCACTTT. It is translated as CASSLPKNTNSPLHF.

The chain uses TRBV27 and TRBJ2-1; D call uncertain. CDR1 and CDR2 from the germline V gene are MNHEY and SMNVEV (reference sequence). V lost 6 bases to trimming and J lost 9 bases, with 18 bases between them. The CDR3 loop spans 14 amino acids. This chain's CDR3 is CASSRRTQSGEQFF. CDR3 DNA sequence: TGTGCCAGCAGCCGTCGCACCCAATCTGGTGAGCAGTTCTTC.

The rearrangement uses TRBV6-5 and TRBJ1-6, with a tentative D call TRBD1 (5 bases). From germline, CDR1 is MNHEY and CDR2 SVGAGI. Trimming stripped 8 bases from V and 6 bases from J, with 17 bases between. The CDR3 consists of 15 residues. CDR3: CASHHRDGSNSPLHF. CDR3 sequence (DNA): TGTGCCAGCCACCACCGGGACGGAAGTAATTCACCCCTCCACTTT.

This sequence joins TRBV6-5 and TRBJ1-6; weak D call: TRBD1 (5 bases). CDR3 size: 14 residues. Germline V CDR1 and CDR2: MNHEY, SVGAGI. V lost 6 bases to trimming and J lost 7 bases, with 13 bases between them. In DNA form, the CDR3 reads TGTGCCAGCAGCAGTCGGGACGGGAATTCACCCCTCCACTTT. Translating gives CASSSRDGNSPLHF.

This rearrangement joins TRBV18 to TRBJ1-4; D is ambiguous. Germline CDR1 KGHSH, CDR2 LQKENI. V was trimmed by 3 bases and J by 3 bases, leaving 8 bases between them. This CDR3 is 14 amino acids long. CDR3 DNA: TGTGCCAGCTCACCGGGTGGGGCTAATGAAAAACTGTTTTTT. This gives the protein CASSPGGANEKLFF.

The rearrangement joins TRBV6-5 to TRBJ2-1; 10 bases line up with TRBD2. This CDR3 contains 15 residues. The V gene's germline CDR1 is MNHEY and CDR2 SVGAGI. Trimming removed 5 bases from V and 2 bases from J; junction bases left unmatched: 3. The CDR3 spells CASSTTSGAYNEQFF. In DNA, the CDR3 is TGTGCCAGCAGTACTACTAGCGGGGCCTACAATGAGCAGTTCTTC.